This TCR beta chain was found in a study of cytomegalovirus exposure and HLA in healthy donors. Study at large: Within an early data release were roughly 90 million unique TCRs drawn from HLA-typed donors. General study findings and limits: Analyses of presence and absence presupposed an approximately uniform sequencing depth across donors.

The primer mix had 60 Vbeta and 13 Jbeta primers. TCRdb's copy holds only in-frame clones and misses some; the assay was immunoSEQ multiplex PCR. The repertoire holds about 88,000 clones, with 85% to 90% as singletons. As regards this clone: Its antigen is undetermined.

Germline V gene lookup returns CDR1 SGHTA and CDR2 FQGTGA. This CDR3 has 14 residues. Trimming cost V 6 bases and J 7 bases, with 15 bases left between them. The TCR sequence derives from a man younger than 35 in good health and CMV-seronegative. Sequenced sample: PBMCs. This sequence joins TRBV7-3 and TRBJ2-2; D might be TRBD1 (6 bases). CDR3: CASSSQGWNGELFF. CDR3 coding DNA: TGTGCCAGCAGTTCACAGGGCTGGAACGGGGAGCTGTTTTTT. The full variable domain, its missing parts supplied by reference TRBV7-3 and TRBJ2-2, is GAGVSQTPSNKVTEKGKYVELRCDPISGHTALYWYRQSLGQGPEFLIYFQGTGAADDSGLPNDRFFAVRPEGSVSTLKIQRTERGDSAVYLCASSSQGWNGELFFGEGSRLTVL.